This TCR beta chain stems from a study of technical replicates of blood from several donors. Germline CDR1 is SGDLS and CDR2 is YYNGEE. With 0 bases clipped from V and 1 base from J, the junction kept 19 bases outside the gene matches. The CDR3 runs to 21 residues. The data were produced by immunoSEQ multiplex PCR, yet TCRdb's version contains in-frame clones alone and is incomplete. The table has about 79,000 clones, more than 85% seen once. The sample taken for sequencing was T cells isolated from PBMCs. The genes are TRBV9 and TRBJ1-2, with 9 bases matching TRBD1. The clonotype originates from a human donor in good health. Some clones in this sample may be carry-over from other donors' samples. CDR3 amino acids: CASSVAGSQRPGQGFNYGYTF. CDR3 bases: TGTGCCAGCAGCGTAGCTGGGTCCCAGAGACCGGGACAGGGATTTAACTATGGCTACACCTTC.